The entry below describes one TCR beta chain. Its antigen is unknown. The data were obtained in a study of cytomegalovirus exposure and HLA in healthy donors. Findings of the study overall: Reportedly, diagnosis of cytomegalovirus status by the classifier showed high specificity and sensitivity. In vitro experiments confirmed that three CMV-associated chains were specific for CMV antigens.

Here immunoSEQ multiplex PCR was the method, and the copy in TCRdb shows in-frame clones only, minus some. The sample contains 130,000 or so clones, 85% to 90% of which appear only once. The CDR3 is 17 residues long. V was shortened by 3 bases and J by 4 bases, with 19 bases between the two germline ends. From germline, CDR1 is SEHNR and CDR2 FQNEAQ (reference sequence). The sequenced material came from PBMCs. This receptor was identified in a young woman in good health and CMV-seropositive. The rearrangement uses TRBV7-9 and TRBJ2-1; a weak D match, TRBD1 (6 bases). The CDR3 sequence: CASSFENRATQYNEQFF. The CDR3 DNA is TGTGCCAGCAGCTTCGAAAACAGGGCGACACAATACAATGAGCAGTTCTTC.